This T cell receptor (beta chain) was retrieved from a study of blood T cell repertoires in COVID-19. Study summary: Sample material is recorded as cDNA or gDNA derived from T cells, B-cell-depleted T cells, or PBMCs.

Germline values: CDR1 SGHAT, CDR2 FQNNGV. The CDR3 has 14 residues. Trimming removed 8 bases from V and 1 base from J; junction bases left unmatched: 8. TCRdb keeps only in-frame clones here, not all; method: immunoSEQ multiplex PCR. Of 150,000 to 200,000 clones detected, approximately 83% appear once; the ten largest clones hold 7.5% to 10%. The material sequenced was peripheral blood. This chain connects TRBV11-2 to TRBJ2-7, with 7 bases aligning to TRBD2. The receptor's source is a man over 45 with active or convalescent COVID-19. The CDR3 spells CASGEGFLSYEQYF. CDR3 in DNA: TGTGCCAGCGGGGAGGGGTTCCTTTCCTACGAGCAGTACTTC.